The 21 T cell receptor beta chains in this list originate from one sample, sequenced in a study of T cell responses to AZD1222 COVID-19 vaccine. The repertoire was sequenced with immunoSEQ multiplex PCR; TCRdb's copy has only in-frame clones and lacks some. The sample contains around 120,000 clones, around 92% of which appear only once. This material consisted of peripheral blood, taken on day 0 of AZD1222 vaccination. The receptors stem from an adult in good health.

The chain carries TRBV4-2 and TRBJ1-4; D gene unclear. This CDR3 spans 15 amino acids. Trimming left V 4 bases short and J 0 bases short, with 9 bases between. From germline, CDR1 is LGHNA and CDR2 YNFKEQ. The CDR3, as DNA: TGTGCCAGCAGCCCCGGGCCAGCAACTAATGAAAAACTGTTTTTT. Its protein is CASSPGPATNEKLFF.

This chain uses TRBV7-3 with TRBJ2-6; D might be TRBD2 (5 bases). The CDR3 consists of 15 residues. Germline V CDR1 and CDR2: SGHTA, FQGTGA. V lost 9 bases and J 2 bases, leaving 14 bases between the germline ends. CDR3 sequence (DNA): TGTGCCAGTGATAAGACCGGGGCTGGGGCCAACGTCCTGACTTTC. The encoded protein is CASDKTGAGANVLTF.

The J gene is TRBJ2-5, the V gene TRBV14; D ambiguous. V was cut by 4 bases and J by 5 bases, with 8 bases left in between. This CDR3 contains 12 residues. Germline lookup yields CDR1 SGHDN and CDR2 FVKESK. The CDR3 spells CASSPVGETQYF. The CDR3 bases are TGTGCCAGCAGCCCCGTCGGGGAGACCCAGTACTTC.

The chain uses TRBV5-4 and TRBJ1-2; 8 nucleotides agree with TRBD1. The trim removed 4 bases at V and 5 bases at J, leaving 10 bases unmatched. The CDR3 totals 15 residues. The germline gives CDR1 SGHNT, CDR2 YYREEE (reference sequence). CDR3 protein: CASSPPDRAGYGYTF. The CDR3 DNA reads TGTGCCAGCAGCCCCCCGGACAGGGCTGGTTATGGCTACACCTTC.

The genes are TRBV7-2 and TRBJ2-4; D ambiguous. The CDR3 length is 15 residues. Looked up from germline, CDR1 is SGHTA and CDR2 is FQGNSA. V was clipped by 1 base and J by 3 bases, with 10 bases between them. The CDR3 DNA reads TGTGCCAGCAGCTTAGACGCCTACAGCAAAAACATTCAGTACTTC. Amino acid sequence: CASSLDAYSKNIQYF.

The CDR3 nucleotides are TGTGCCAGCAGCTCCGACCCCCTAGCGCGCACAGTGAAATGGGGGGAGCTGTTTTTT. Encoded protein: CASSSDPLARTVKWGELFF. This chain links TRBV7-2 with TRBJ2-2, with a possible D match to TRBD2 (6 bases). Per germline, CDR1 SGHTA and CDR2 FQGNSA. The CDR3 sequence is 19 residues long. V gave up 4 bases and J gave up 8 bases, with 29 bases separating them.

V usage is TRBV12-5 and J usage is TRBJ2-2; TRBD1 agrees at 9 bases. Looked up from germline, CDR1 is LGHNT and CDR2 is FRNRAP. CDR3 length: 14 amino acids. The ends lost 10 bases at V and 5 bases at J; junction bases unmatched: 8. CDR3 in amino acids: CATNYRGRTGELFF. The CDR3 coding sequence is TGTGCTACCAACTACAGGGGGCGAACCGGGGAGCTGTTTTTT. Filled out from reference TRBV12-5 and TRBJ2-2, the complete variable domain reads DARVTQTPRHKVTEMGQEVTMRCQPILGHNTVFWYRQTMMQGLELLAYFRNRAPLDDSGMPKDRFSAEMPDATLATLKIQPSEPRDSAVYFCATNYRGRTGELFFGEGSRLTVL.

V gene TRBV6-1 combines with J gene TRBJ2-1; D not resolved. V was cut by 2 bases and J by 0 bases, with 5 bases left in between. This CDR3 region has 14 residues. Per the germline V gene, CDR1 is MNHNS and CDR2 is SASEGT. CDR3 sequence reads: CASSERTSYNEQFF. The CDR3 nucleotides are TGTGCCAGCAGTGAAAGGACCTCCTACAATGAGCAGTTCTTC.

This rearrangement joins TRBV19 to TRBJ2-2, with no clear D. Trimming pared 10 bases from V and 2 bases from J, leaving 11 bases between. CDR3 length: 13 amino acids. The germline CDR1 and CDR2 sequences are LNHDA and SQIVND (reference sequence). CDR3 region: CATRRANTGELFF. The CDR3 bases are TGTGCCACCAGGCGCGCAAACACCGGGGAGCTGTTTTTT.

The V and J genes are TRBV5-1 and TRBJ2-1; the D gene is possibly TRBD1 (5 bases). V was shortened by 4 bases and J by 5 bases, with 13 bases between the two germline ends. CDR3 size: 14 residues. CDR1 and CDR2 (germline): SGHRS, YFSETQ. CDR3 in amino acids: CASSPTAGNNEQFF. In DNA, the CDR3 is TGCGCCAGCAGCCCGACGGCAGGGAACAATGAGCAGTTCTTC.

The rearrangement links TRBV9 to TRBJ2-1, with unresolved D. This CDR3 contains 13 residues. Per germline, CDR1 SGDLS and CDR2 YYNGEE. V gave up 2 bases and J gave up 9 bases, with 12 bases separating them. CDR3 in DNA: TGTGCCAGCAGCGTCGCACCTACGGGTGAGCAGTTCTTC. It specifies CASSVAPTGEQFF.

The chain joins TRBV24-1 to TRBJ2-2; the D is unclear. The V end lost 7 bases, the J end lost 4 bases, and 9 bases lay between the germline ends. The CDR3 covers 13 residues. Germline assignment: CDR1 KGHDR and CDR2 SFDVKD. The CDR3 nucleotides read TGTGCCACCAGCCCCGGGCTCACCGGGGAGCTGTTTTTT. Translation gives CATSPGLTGELFF.

The rearrangement uses TRBV3-1 (or the pseudogene TRBV3-2) and TRBJ2-1; D could derive from TRBD1 or TRBD2 (6 bases each). The germline CDR1 and CDR2 sequences are LGHDT and YNNKEL (reference sequence). The V end lost 0 bases, the J end lost 8 bases, and 14 bases lay between the germline ends. This CDR3 region has 15 residues. The CDR3 region is CASSQEGGHLYEQFF. For the CDR3, the DNA is TGTGCCAGCAGCCAAGAGGGGGGCCATCTCTATGAGCAGTTCTTC.

This clone was seen once. The chain is built from TRBV6-1 and TRBJ1-5, with TRBD1 identical over 8 bases. CDR3 length: 16 amino acids. V was clipped by 2 bases and J by 6 bases; unmatched bases: 9. Germline V gene sequence: CDR1 MNHNS, CDR2 SASEGT. CDR3 protein: CASSERTGNIGQPQHF. DNA of the CDR3: TGTGCCAGCAGTGAAAGGACAGGGAATATCGGTCAGCCCCAGCATTTT.

This clone has more than one count but fewer than ten. The genes are TRBV2 and TRBJ2-5; D unclear. The CDR3 has 11 residues. Germline V gene sequence: CDR1 SNHLY, CDR2 FYNNEI. With 1 base removed from V and 6 bases from J, the gap between germline ends came to 3 bases. The CDR3: CASSEDQTQYF. As DNA, the CDR3 is TGTGCCAGCAGTGAAGATCAGACCCAGTACTTC.

The chain employs TRBV5-5 and TRBJ2-3; unclear D gene. CDR3 length equals 16 residues. V was pared by 0 bases and J by 0 bases, with 11 bases between. Germline V gives CDR1 SGHKS, CDR2 YYEKEE (reference sequence). CDR3 sequence: CASSLDGHASTDTQYF. CDR3 nucleotides: TGTGCCAGCAGCTTGGACGGCCATGCTAGCACAGATACGCAGTATTTT.

The chain carries TRBV6-5 and TRBJ1-2, with a weak D call TRBD1 (6 bases). CDR3 length: 14 amino acids. Looked up from germline, CDR1 is MNHEY and CDR2 is SVGAGI. Deletions cut 6 bases from V and 4 bases from J, with 15 bases between. CDR3 amino acids: CASRERRQAYGYTF. The CDR3 nucleotides are TGTGCCAGCAGGGAGAGAAGACAGGCCTATGGCTACACCTTC.

The chain carries TRBV9 and TRBJ1-5; D call uncertain. The CDR3 spans 14 residues. In germline, CDR1 is SGDLS, CDR2 YYNGEE. V dropped 4 bases and J dropped 4 bases, with 12 bases sitting between them. CDR3 coding DNA: TGTGCCAGCAGCCGGCCGGGCGGGAATCAGCCCCAGCATTTT. Protein: CASSRPGGNQPQHF.

This clone was recorded a few times. The chain links TRBV21-1 to TRBJ2-7; the tabulated D call, TRBD1, remains unverified against the DNA. TRBV21-1 is given as a pseudogene. This CDR3 is 14 amino acids long. CDR3 sequence: CASSPPSGSHEQYF. The DNA for the CDR3 is TGTGCCAGCAGCCCTCCTTCAGGGTCCCACGAGCAGTACTTC.

The chain joins TRBV29-1 to TRBJ1-1; TRBD1 is a possible D gene (6 bases). There are 15 residues in the CDR3. Trimming removed 6 bases from V and 5 bases from J, with 22 bases in between. Germline V CDR1 and CDR2: SQVTM, ANQGSEA. CDR3 DNA sequence: TGCAGCGTCCTCAGAGGGCAGGGGTGGGATACTGAAGCTTTCTTT. Its translation: CSVLRGQGWDTEAFF.

V and J are TRBV6-2 or TRBV6-3 and TRBJ2-5; D is ambiguous. The CDR3 is 13 amino acids. The V and J ends lost 2 bases and 12 bases respectively, with 16 bases between them. Per germline, CDR1 MNHEY and CDR2 SVGEGT. This CDR3 is CASSYRIVDGEYF. CDR3 sequence (DNA): TGTGCCAGCAGTTACCGAATCGTGGACGGAGAGTACTTC.